This paragraph covers one T cell receptor beta chain sequence. The antigen remains unidentified. Treatment: over 15 received Ad26.COV2.S at low or high dose, single or two shots; 5 received placebo; per-sample allocation not given. Repertoires come from day 63 after the first vaccine or placebo injection. Within Boston, the person who donated was an adult of 18-55 years. From germline, CDR1 is SGHNT and CDR2 YENEEA. This CDR3 has 15 amino acids. V lost 0 bases, J lost 7 bases, and 13 bases lay in between. Sequencing was performed with immunoSEQ multiplex PCR; in TCRdb, only in-frame clones are kept and a portion is missing. The sample includes 510,000 or so clones, roughly 85% seen only once; the top ten take roughly 12%. This sample is part of a study of Ad26.COV2.S vaccination and SARS-CoV-2 variants. Study details: Ad26.COV2.S shots went into the muscle once or twice, 56 days apart.

Study-level findings and limits: Similar non-spike TCR breadth was seen in vaccine and placebo recipients.

Material: peripheral blood, obtained in a trial of Ad26.COV2.S vaccine versus placebo. This sequence was found in a person between 18 and 65 years old who received the Ad26.COV2.S COVID-19 vaccine or a placebo. The chain employs TRBV11-3 and TRBJ2-1, with D tentatively TRBD2 (5 bases). CDR3 amino acids: CASSLDGVVENEQFF. The DNA of the CDR3 is TGTGCCAGCAGCTTAGACGGGGTTGTGGAGAATGAGCAGTTCTTC.